These 4 T cell receptor beta chains were all obtained from the same sample, sequenced in a study of OX40 agonist ivuxolimab in advanced cancers. Here immunoSEQ multiplex PCR was the method, and the copy in TCRdb shows in-frame clones only, minus some. The sample consists of roughly 58,000 clones, about 88% of them appearing once. The material sequenced was CD4+ or CD8+ T cells sorted from blood, taken in a trial of the OX40 agonist ivuxolimab. The source of these receptors is an adult with an advanced solid tumor such as melanoma, head and neck, liver or kidney cancer.

The V gene is TRBV30, the J gene TRBJ2-3, with TRBD2 matching 10 bases. The trim removed 1 base at V and 2 bases at J, leaving 6 bases unmatched. Germline V gene lookup returns CDR1 GTSNPN and CDR2 SVGIG (reference sequence). The CDR3 runs to 16 residues. DNA of the CDR3: TGTGCCTGGAGTGGACTAGCGGGCCACTCCACAGATACGCAGTATTTT. As protein: CAWSGLAGHSTDTQYF. Full variable domain (remainder filled in from reference TRBV30 and TRBJ2-3): SQTIHQWPATLVQPVGSPLSLECTVEGTSNPNLYWYRQAAGRGLQLLFYSVGIGQISSEVPQNLSASRPQDRQFILSSKKLLLSDSGFYLCAWSGLAGHSTDTQYFGPGTRLTVL.

This clone was seen more than once but under ten times. CDR3 region: CATSRDPQGPPYEQYF. The CDR3 DNA reads TGTGCCACCAGCAGAGACCCACAGGGCCCCCCCTACGAGCAGTACTTC. The chain couples TRBV15 to TRBJ2-7, with TRBD1 as a possible D gene (6 bases). Germline values: CDR1 LNHNV, CDR2 YYDKDF (reference sequence). V lost 0 bases, J lost 2 bases, and 14 bases lay in between. The CDR3 sequence is 16 residues long.

This chain joins TRBV7-2 and TRBJ2-2; 10 nucleotides match TRBD2. There are 15 residues in the CDR3. Unmatched junction bases numbered 3, after V lost 8 bases and J lost 0 bases. CDR1 SGHTA and CDR2 FQGNSA come from the germline V gene. The CDR3 coding sequence is TGTGCCAGCTTAGCGGGAGGACCGAACACCGGGGAGCTGTTTTTT. Protein: CASLAGGPNTGELFF. The full variable domain, in which reference TRBV7-2 and TRBJ2-2 provide the parts outside the CDR3, is GAGVSQSPSNKVTEKGKDVELRCDPISGHTALYWYRQSLGQGLEFLIYFQGNSAPDKSGLPSDRFSAERTGGSVSTLTIQRTQQEDSAVYLCASLAGGPNTGELFFGEGSRLTVL.

This sequence joins TRBV7-8 and TRBJ1-5, with a possible D match to TRBD1 (5 bases). CDR3 size: 16 residues. V lost 5 bases to trimming and J lost 2 bases, with 16 bases between them. The germline V gene has CDR1 SGHVS and CDR2 FQNEAQ. The CDR3 region is CASSDRRDSGNQPQHF. The CDR3 DNA reads TGTGCCAGCAGCGACCGCAGGGACTCCGGCAATCAGCCCCAGCATTTT.